Each of the 26 T cell receptor beta chains below was sequenced from the same sample in a study of T cell responses to AZD1222 COVID-19 vaccine. Sequencing was performed with immunoSEQ multiplex PCR; in TCRdb, only in-frame clones are kept and a portion is missing. The sample lists over 150,000 clones, 85% to 95% occurring once. This specimen was peripheral blood, taken 28 days after the second dose of the MenACWY control vaccine. Receptors originate from an adult who received the MenACWY meningococcal vaccine as a control.

CDR3 loop: CASSHRALGRNEQFF. The CDR3 DNA reads TGCGCCAGCAGCCACCGGGCCCTGGGTCGAAATGAGCAGTTCTTC. The gene calls are TRBV4-1 and TRBJ2-1; unclear D gene. Trimming removed 3 bases from V and 7 bases from J, with 16 bases in between. CDR1 and CDR2 from the germline V gene are MGHRA and YSYEKL. This CDR3 spans 15 amino acids.

This clone was found once. This chain connects TRBV10-3 to TRBJ1-2, with 7 bases identical to TRBD1. CDR3 length equals 16 residues. The germline V gene encodes CDR1 ENHRY and CDR2 SYGVKD. Unmatched junction bases numbered 8, after V lost 0 bases and J lost 4 bases. The CDR3 DNA follows: TGTGCCATCAGTGAGTCGATTCCAGGGGGGGCCTATGGCTACACCTTC. It yields the protein CAISESIPGGAYGYTF.

This chain joins TRBV4-1 and TRBJ2-5; TRBD2 might be the D (5 bases). Per germline, CDR1 MGHRA and CDR2 YSYEKL. The CDR3 is 13 residues long. Trimming cost V 3 bases and J 4 bases, with 9 bases left between them. CDR3 coding DNA: TGCGCCAGCAGCCAGAGGGAATCAGAGACCCAGTACTTC. Amino acids: CASSQRESETQYF.

This clone occurred once. This chain uses TRBV12-3 or TRBV12-4 with TRBJ1-1, with D tentatively TRBD1 (5 bases). V lost 4 bases and J lost 1, with 7 bases in between. The CDR3 spans 13 residues. CDR3 nucleotides: TGTGCCAGCAGTTATACAGGGAACACTGAAGCTTTCTTT. As protein: CASSYTGNTEAFF.

J is TRBJ1-1 and V is TRBV7-8; TRBD1 agrees at 10 bases. Germline values: CDR1 SGHVS, CDR2 FQNEAQ. CDR3 length: 15 residues. V shed 4 bases, J shed 5 bases, and the junction held 7 bases outside the gene matches. CDR3: CASSSDRGRTTEAFF. CDR3 in DNA: TGTGCCAGCAGCTCGGACAGGGGGAGAACGACTGAAGCTTTCTTT.

This chain joins TRBV30 and TRBJ2-3, with a weak D call TRBD2 (6 bases). V was pared by 4 bases and J by 1 base, with 12 bases between. There are 14 residues in the CDR3. Germline V gene data show CDR1 as GTSNPN and CDR2 as SVGIG (reference sequence). The CDR3 here is CAWTRDLRTDTQYF. DNA of the CDR3: TGTGCCTGGACTCGGGACTTGCGCACAGATACGCAGTATTTT. Full variable domain (remainder filled in from reference TRBV30 and TRBJ2-3): SQTIHQWPATLVQPVGSPLSLECTVEGTSNPNLYWYRQAAGRGLQLLFYSVGIGQISSEVPQNLSASRPQDRQFILSSKKLLLSDSGFYLCAWTRDLRTDTQYFGPGTRLTVL.

In DNA, the CDR3 is TGTGCCACCAGTGATCCGAGGGGACCAAATGCAGAAGAGACCCAGTACTTC. It is translated as CATSDPRGPNAEETQYF. J is TRBJ2-5 and V is TRBV24-1; either TRBD1 or TRBD2 may fit D (5 bases each). Germline assignment: CDR1 KGHDR and CDR2 SFDVKD. The V gene lost 3 bases and the J gene lost 3 bases, with 19 bases spanning the gap. This CDR3 comprises 17 residues.

A word on this clone: Other DNA sequences of this sample code for an identical CDR3. The chain recombines TRBV5-1 with TRBJ1-5; D call uncertain. From germline, CDR1 is SGHRS and CDR2 YFSETQ. The CDR3 length is 15 residues. With 0 bases removed from V and 4 bases from J, the gap between germline ends came to 11 bases. CDR3 DNA: TGCGCCAGCAGCTTGGAGGGTGGAGGGAATCAGCCCCAGCATTTT. The encoded protein is CASSLEGGGNQPQHF.

The chain has TRBV7-9 and TRBJ1-5; D is perhaps TRBD1 (5 bases). The V gene lost 0 bases and the J gene lost 2 bases, with 11 bases spanning the gap. Germline CDR1 and CDR2: SEHNR and FQNEAQ (reference sequence). The CDR3 has 16 amino acids. The CDR3 nucleotides read TGTGCCAGCAGCTTAGCCGGGACCTTGGGCAATCAGCCCCAGCATTTT. Translating it yields CASSLAGTLGNQPQHF.

This chain links TRBV5-5 with TRBJ1-4; tentatively, D is TRBD1 (6 bases). Looked up from germline, CDR1 is SGHKS and CDR2 is YYEKEE (reference sequence). V lost 0 bases and J 7 bases, leaving 10 bases between the germline ends. The CDR3 is made up of 14 amino acids. The CDR3 reads CASSLEGGSEKLFF. DNA for the CDR3: TGTGCCAGCAGCTTGGAAGGGGGAAGTGAAAAACTGTTTTTT.

This clone was found a few times. V usage is TRBV21-1 and J usage is TRBJ1-3; the table's D gene call, TRBD1, was not cross checked with the DNA. TRBV21-1 is an annotated pseudogene. The CDR3 length is 17 residues. The CDR3 nucleotides read TGTGCCAGCAGCTTCCTCAGACAGGTCCTCTCTGGAAACACCATATATTTT. Its protein product is CASSFLRQVLSGNTIYF.

This clone was picked up a small number of times. The chain joins TRBV5-1 to TRBJ2-7; the D gene is possibly TRBD1 (5 bases). In germline, CDR1 is SGHRS, CDR2 YFSETQ. This CDR3 spans 14 amino acids. Deletions cut 7 bases from V and 5 bases from J, with 19 bases between. CDR3 sequence (DNA): TGCGCCAGCCGCGAGGACATTTTTTCAGACGAGCAGTACTTC. Residues: CASREDIFSDEQYF.

The chain has TRBV6-6 and TRBJ2-7; TRBD1 matches at 9 bases. The CDR3 runs 16 residues. Germline CDR1 and CDR2: MNHNY and SVGAGI (reference sequence). Trimming took 6 bases from V and 0 from J; bases not matched to a gene: 9. CDR3 DNA sequence: TGTGCCAGCAGATCCTCCGGGACAGGGAGCTCCTACGAGCAGTACTTC. This sequence encodes CASRSSGTGSSYEQYF.

V is TRBV28 and J is TRBJ1-1; possibly TRBD1 for D (5 bases). V was pared by 5 bases and J by 1 base, with 11 bases between. The germline gives CDR1 MDHEN, CDR2 SYDVKM. CDR3 length equals 14 residues. CDR3 DNA: TGTGCCAGCAGTACCGGGACGGGGAACACTGAAGCTTTCTTT. Protein product: CASSTGTGNTEAFF.

On this clone itself: Other DNA sequences from this sample encode an identical CDR3 as well. The J gene is TRBJ1-1, the V gene TRBV6-5; 7 bases map to TRBD1. The ends lost 3 bases at V and 1 base at J; junction bases unmatched: 2. Per the germline V gene, CDR1 is MNHEY and CDR2 is SVGAGI. This CDR3 is built from 14 residues. This CDR3 is CASSYDRANTEAFF. The CDR3 bases are TGTGCCAGCAGTTATGACAGGGCGAACACTGAAGCTTTCTTT.

The rearrangement links TRBV2 to TRBJ1-3; D is ambiguous. V lost 7 bases to trimming and J lost 0 bases, with 7 bases between them. This CDR3 spans 13 amino acids. Germline-derived CDR1 and CDR2 are SNHLY and FYNNEI. Here the CDR3 reads CASTRTSGNTIYF. CDR3 sequence (DNA): TGTGCCAGCACGAGGACCTCTGGAAACACCATATATTTT.

The J gene is TRBJ1-1, the V gene TRBV10-3; D remains ambiguous. Germline V gene data show CDR1 as ENHRY and CDR2 as SYGVKD. This CDR3 is 13 amino acids long. The V end was cut by 5 bases, the J end by 0 bases, with 7 bases between. DNA for the CDR3: TGTGCCATCAGTTCCGGCCTGAACACTGAAGCTTTCTTT. It specifies CAISSGLNTEAFF.

The J gene is TRBJ1-3, the V gene TRBV3-1 (or the pseudogene TRBV3-2); the D gene is possibly TRBD1 (5 bases). V lost 1 base, J lost 4 bases, and 8 bases lay in between. In germline, CDR1 is LGHDT, CDR2 YNNKEL (reference sequence). There are 14 residues in the CDR3. In DNA form, the CDR3 reads TGTGCCAGCAGCCAAGGGGGGTACGGAAACACCATATATTTT. The encoded protein is CASSQGGYGNTIYF.

The V and J genes are TRBV6-5 and TRBJ1-2; 10 nucleotides match TRBD1. The CDR3 runs to 14 residues. The germline V gene encodes CDR1 MNHEY and CDR2 SVGAGI. The ends lost 5 bases at V and 4 bases at J; junction bases unmatched: 4. The CDR3 loop is CASSPRTGGYGYTF. The CDR3, as DNA: TGTGCCAGCAGTCCCCGGACAGGGGGCTATGGCTACACCTTC.

This chain links TRBV4-2 with TRBJ1-5; D gene ambiguous. Germline V gene data show CDR1 as LGHNA and CDR2 as YNFKEQ. This CDR3 has 16 residues. Between the trimmed V and J ends, which lost 4 bases and 0 bases, there was a span of 13 bases. The CDR3 sequence: CASSLRDRDSNQPQHF. DNA of the CDR3: TGTGCCAGCAGCCTCCGCGACCGTGATAGCAATCAGCCCCAGCATTTT.

The rearrangement links TRBV3-1 (or the pseudogene TRBV3-2) to TRBJ2-5; TRBD1 agrees at 7 bases. The V segment lost 0 bases and the J segment 0 bases; nucleotides outside the gene matches: 13. CDR3 size: 19 residues. Germline CDR1 and CDR2: LGHDT and YNNKEL (reference sequence). The CDR3 DNA is TGTGCCAGCAGCCAAGATGAAAGATTCAGGGGGACGTACCAAGAGACCCAGTACTTC. Amino acid sequence: CASSQDERFRGTYQETQYF.

V gene TRBV4-3 combines with J gene TRBJ1-1; unclear D gene. The CDR3 sequence is 14 residues long. The V and J ends lost 1 base and 6 bases respectively, with 12 bases between them. Germline CDR1 is LGHNA and CDR2 is YSLEER. This CDR3 reads CASSQGPGYPEAFF. Written as DNA, the CDR3 is TGCGCCAGCAGCCAAGGCCCGGGCTACCCTGAAGCTTTCTTT.

The rearrangement links TRBV6-5 to TRBJ1-2; a possible D gene is TRBD1 (5 bases). Germline V gives CDR1 MNHEY, CDR2 SVGAGI. Trimming took off 0 bases at V and 4 bases at J, with 12 bases between the two ends. The CDR3 totals 15 residues. The CDR3 loop is CASSYSGGSGYGYTF. CDR3 nucleotides: TGTGCCAGCAGTTACTCGGGGGGTAGTGGCTATGGCTACACCTTC.

The rearrangement uses TRBV7-9 and TRBJ2-5; no firm D call. The CDR3 loop spans 14 amino acids. The V end was cut by 5 bases, the J end by 7 bases, with 17 bases between. Germline values: CDR1 SEHNR, CDR2 FQNEAQ (reference sequence). CDR3 amino acids: CASSRSQVPWTQYF. The CDR3, as DNA: TGTGCCAGCAGCCGATCCCAGGTCCCATGGACCCAGTACTTC.

V and J are TRBV27 and TRBJ1-1; D ambiguous. The CDR3 is 13 residues long. V lost 3 bases, J lost 5 bases, and 10 bases lay in between. Germline CDR1 is MNHEY and CDR2 is SMNVEV (reference sequence). In DNA, the CDR3 is TGTGCCAGCAGTTTGAGAAGACGGACTGAAGCTTTCTTT. Translating it yields CASSLRRRTEAFF.

This clone was observed once. V is TRBV6-5 and J is TRBJ1-1; D gene ambiguous. Germline CDR1 MNHEY, CDR2 SVGAGI. The V end lost 6 bases, the J end lost 2 bases, and 16 bases lay between the germline ends. This CDR3 spans 15 amino acids. CDR3 in DNA: TGTGCCAGCAGAATAAATTTCCGGAGAAACACTGAAGCTTTCTTT. It encodes CASRINFRRNTEAFF.